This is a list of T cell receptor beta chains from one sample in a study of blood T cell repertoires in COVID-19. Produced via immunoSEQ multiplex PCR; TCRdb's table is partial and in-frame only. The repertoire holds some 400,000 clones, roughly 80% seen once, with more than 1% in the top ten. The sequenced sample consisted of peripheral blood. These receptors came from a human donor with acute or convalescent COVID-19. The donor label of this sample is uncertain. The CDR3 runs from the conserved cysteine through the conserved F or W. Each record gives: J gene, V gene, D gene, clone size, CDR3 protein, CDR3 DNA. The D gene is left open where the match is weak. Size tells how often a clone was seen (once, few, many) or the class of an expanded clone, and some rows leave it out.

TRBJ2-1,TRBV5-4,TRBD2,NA,CASSPNSGRVSEQFF,TGTGCCAGCAGCCCTAATAGCGGGAGAGTAAGTGAGCAGTTCTTC
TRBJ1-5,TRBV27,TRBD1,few,CASSLSGGTGGRQPQHF,TGTGCCAGCAGTTTATCGGGGGGGACAGGGGGCCGACAGCCCCAGCATTTT
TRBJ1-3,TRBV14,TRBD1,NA,CASSQARGSFSGNTIYF,TGTGCCAGCAGCCAAGCCAGGGGGTCCTTCTCTGGAAACACCATATATTTT
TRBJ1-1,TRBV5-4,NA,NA,CASSLMGRNTEAFF,TGTGCCAGCAGCTTGATGGGGCGAAACACTGAAGCTTTCTTT
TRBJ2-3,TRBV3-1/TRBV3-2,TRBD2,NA,CASSQAGLGTDTQYF,TGTGCCAGCAGCCAAGCAGGACTAGGGACAGATACGCAGTATTTT
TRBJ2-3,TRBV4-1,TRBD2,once,CASSYYGLAGDLTDTQYF,TGCGCCAGCAGCTACTATGGACTAGCGGGGGATCTCACAGATACGCAGTATTTT
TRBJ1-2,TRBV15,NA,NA,CATSIGTSYGYTF,TGTGCCACCAGCATAGGGACATCGTATGGCTACACCTTC
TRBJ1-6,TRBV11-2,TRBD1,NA,CASSTRQGGFNNSPLHF,TGTGCCAGCAGCACCCGACAGGGAGGTTTCAATAATTCACCCCTCCACTTT
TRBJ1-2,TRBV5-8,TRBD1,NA,CASSGRTGANGYTF,TGTGCCAGCAGCGGCAGGACAGGCGCCAATGGCTACACCTTC
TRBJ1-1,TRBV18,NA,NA,CASSPLSGVQTNTEAFF,TGTGCCAGCTCACCCCTGTCCGGGGTCCAAACCAACACTGAAGCTTTCTTT
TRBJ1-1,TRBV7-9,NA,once,CASSLVGGDTEAFF,TGTGCCAGCAGCTTAGTAGGGGGAGACACTGAAGCTTTCTTT
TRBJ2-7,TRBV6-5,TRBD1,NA,CASSPDRVASYEQYF,TGTGCCAGCAGTCCCGACAGGGTAGCGTCCTACGAGCAGTACTTC
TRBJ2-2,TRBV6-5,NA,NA,CASRAGTITGELFF,TGTGCCAGCAGAGCCGGGACAATTACCGGGGAGCTGTTTTTT
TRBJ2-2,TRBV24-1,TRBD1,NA,CATSAPIRTGETGELFF,TGTGCCACCAGTGCACCGATAAGGACAGGGGAAACCGGGGAGCTGTTTTTT
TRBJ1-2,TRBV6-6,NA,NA,CASSSGGLAYGYTF,TGTGCCAGCAGTTCCGGTGGGTTAGCCTATGGCTACACCTTC
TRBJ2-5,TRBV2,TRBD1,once,CASSYDRGEETQYF,TGTGCCAGCAGTTACGACAGGGGGGAAGAGACCCAGTACTTC
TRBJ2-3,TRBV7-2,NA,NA,CASKTAGTDTQYF,TGTGCCAGCAAGACGGCGGGCACAGATACGCAGTATTTT